Shown below are 10 T cell receptor beta chains from a single sample sequenced in a study of immune evolution from preneoplasia to lung adenocarcinoma. Clones were sequenced by immunoSEQ multiplex PCR, and TCRdb holds only the in-frame ones, with some missing. Among some 15,000 clones listed, 75% to 85% were seen once. Input material: FFPE minimally invasive lung adenocarcinoma tissue. The receptors shown here come from a person aged 65 to 85 with lung adenocarcinoma.

V and J are TRBV5-5 and TRBJ2-4; 13 bases agree with TRBD2. The germline gives CDR1 SGHKS, CDR2 YYEKEE (reference sequence). The CDR3 consists of 17 residues. V gave up 2 bases and J gave up 8 bases; unmatched junction bases: 10. The CDR3 coding sequence is TGTGCCAGCAGCTTCCAAATTACTAGCGGGGGGGCTGACATTCAGTACTTC. This gives the protein CASSFQITSGGADIQYF.

On this clone itself: This sample also contains other DNA sequences that code for the same CDR3. The V and J genes are TRBV28 and TRBJ1-4; TRBD1 agrees at 7 bases. Germline-derived CDR1 and CDR2 are MDHEN and SYDVKM. The V and J ends lost 4 bases and 6 bases, in that order; junction bases with no gene match: 8. There are 15 residues in the CDR3. CDR3 amino acids: CASSSQGERDEKLFF. As DNA, the CDR3 is TGTGCCAGCAGTTCCCAGGGGGAGAGGGATGAAAAACTGTTTTTT.

Turning to this clone: Other DNA sequences in this specimen translate into the identical CDR3. This chain links TRBV28 with TRBJ1-1; D unresolved. CDR1 MDHEN and CDR2 SYDVKM come from the germline V gene. This CDR3 has 14 amino acids. The V and J ends lost 2 bases and 3 bases respectively, with 10 bases between them. Written as DNA, the CDR3 is TGTGCCAGCAGTTTAGGAGGGAGGGACACTGAAGCTTTCTTT. This sequence encodes CASSLGGRDTEAFF.

The gene calls are TRBV30 and TRBJ2-1; 9 nucleotides match TRBD1. The CDR3 has 17 residues. CDR1 GTSNPN and CDR2 SVGIG come from the germline V gene (reference sequence). Trimming cost V 2 bases and J 5 bases; bases outside gene matches: 13. CDR3: CAWSFLGGQGIDNEQFF. The CDR3 DNA reads TGTGCCTGGAGTTTTTTGGGTGGACAGGGGATCGACAATGAGCAGTTCTTC.

This clone is medium-sized (0.01 to 0.1%) within its sample. The rearrangement joins TRBV7-8 to TRBJ1-6, with TRBD1 as a possible D gene (5 bases). V lost 0 bases to trimming and J lost 7 bases, with 10 bases between them. The length of the CDR3 is 15 residues. The germline V gene has CDR1 SGHVS and CDR2 FQNEAQ. In nucleotides, the CDR3 is TGTGCCAGCAGCTTAGCGGGGGGGTACAATTCACCCCTCCACTTT. The encoded protein is CASSLAGGYNSPLHF.

CDR3: CASSLDDTGTGELFF. Written as DNA, the CDR3 is TGTGCCAGCAGCTTAGATGATACTGGCACCGGGGAGCTGTTTTTT. This chain connects TRBV5-4 to TRBJ2-2; no firm D call. Between the trimmed V and J ends, which lost 2 bases and 4 bases, there was a span of 12 bases. This CDR3 spans 15 amino acids. Germline V gene sequence: CDR1 SGHNT, CDR2 YYREEE (reference sequence).

V is TRBV7-2 and J is TRBJ1-5, with 8 bases matching TRBD1. With V trimmed by 5 bases and J by 5 bases, 2 bases remained unmatched. This CDR3 has 13 residues. Germline-derived CDR1 and CDR2 are SGHTA and FQGNSA. Written as DNA, the CDR3 is TGTGCCAGCAGCGCACAGGGGGATCAGCCCCAGCATTTT. Translation gives CASSAQGDQPQHF.

In this sample, this clone turned up once. This chain links TRBV30 with TRBJ2-5, with D possibly being TRBD1 (5 bases). The germline V gene has CDR1 GTSNPN and CDR2 SVGIG (reference sequence). V was shortened by 0 bases and J by 4 bases, with 6 bases between the two germline ends. The CDR3 sequence is 12 residues long. CDR3 bases: TGTGCCTGGAGTGTAAGGGGAGAGACCCAGTACTTC. It encodes CAWSVRGETQYF.

The rearrangement uses TRBV28 and TRBJ1-6, with 7 bases fitting TRBD1. The CDR3 has 12 amino acids. V lost 11 bases and J lost 6; bases outside the gene matches: 4. Germline lookup yields CDR1 MDHEN and CDR2 SYDVKM. This CDR3 reads CALGQLNSPLHF. CDR3 DNA sequence: TGTGCCCTGGGACAGCTTAATTCACCCCTCCACTTT.

The gene calls are TRBV2 and TRBJ2-5, with a possible D match to TRBD2 (5 bases). V was pared by 2 bases and J by 6 bases, with 16 bases between. This CDR3 has 15 residues. Germline CDR1 and CDR2: SNHLY and FYNNEI. The CDR3 DNA follows: TGTGCCAGCAGTGAATCCCCGGCGGGTTTGAAGACCCAGTACTTC. Residues: CASSESPAGLKTQYF.